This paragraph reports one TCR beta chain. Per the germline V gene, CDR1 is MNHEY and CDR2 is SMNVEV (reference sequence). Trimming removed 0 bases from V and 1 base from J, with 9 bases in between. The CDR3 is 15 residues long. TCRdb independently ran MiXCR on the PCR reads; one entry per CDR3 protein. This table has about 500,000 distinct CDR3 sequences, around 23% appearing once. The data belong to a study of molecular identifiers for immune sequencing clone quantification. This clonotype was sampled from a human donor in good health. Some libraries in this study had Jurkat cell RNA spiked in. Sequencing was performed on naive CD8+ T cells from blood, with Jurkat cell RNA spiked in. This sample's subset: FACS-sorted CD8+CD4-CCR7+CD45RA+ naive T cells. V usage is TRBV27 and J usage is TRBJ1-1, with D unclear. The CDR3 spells CASSLSGNPNTEAFF. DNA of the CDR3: TGTGCCAGCAGTTTATCGGGAAATCCGAACACTGAAGCTTTCTTT.